This T cell receptor beta chain was recovered during a study of blood T cell repertoires in COVID-19. Turning to the study itself: In each case, the material was cDNA or gDNA derived from T cells, B-cell-depleted T cells, or PBMCs.

The study drew participants aged about 18 to 89 years from about two dozen US areas. Sequencing was performed with immunoSEQ multiplex PCR; in TCRdb, only in-frame clones are kept and a portion is missing. The sample contains 180,000 or so clones, about 84% of which appear only once. With 3 bases removed from V and 3 bases from J, the gap between germline ends came to 12 bases. This CDR3 spans 14 amino acids. Germline V gene lookup returns CDR1 LNHDA and CDR2 SQIVND (reference sequence). The gene calls are TRBV19 and TRBJ2-7; D gene ambiguous. Material: PBMCs or T cells enriched from blood (not recorded which). The receptor comes from a man in his forties or fifties with acute COVID-19. Written as DNA, the CDR3 is TGTGCCAGTAGTATTGTAACCAGTGGCTACGAGCAGTACTTC. Translating gives CASSIVTSGYEQYF.